This record concerns one TCR beta chain sequence. Its antigen specificity is not known. No much larger clonotype is one base removed from it; base qualities were not supplied. Looking up the germline V gene yields CDR1 SGHTA and CDR2 FQGNSA. Trimmed from V: 5 bases; trimmed from J: 8 bases; junction bases lacking a gene match: 8. Taken from cysteine to phenylalanine, the CDR3 has 13 residues. Only the CDR3 part of the read is kept: 39 bases, read in frame from the first base. For TCRbeta CDR3 sequencing, genomic DNA from the sorted cells was extracted using the QIAGEN DNeasy Blood and Tissue Kit. High-throughput TCRbeta CDR3 sequencing, including PCR amplification with bias correction and internal controls, was performed commercially through immunoSEQ. In the authors' own workflow: Unique productive TCRbeta sequences were defined by CDR3 nucleotide sequence when primers matched and otherwise by CDR3 amino acid sequence together with Vbeta and Jbeta genes. To correct for sorting error, sequences found in more than one sorted population at a frequency ratio of 2:1 or less were discarded, and the remaining shared sequences were assigned to the population with the higher frequency. A sequence was defined as donor-reactive if the sequence was expanded at least 5-fold in CFSE-low cells compared with unstimulated cells and had a frequency of at least 0.01% in CFSE-low cells. Repertoire divergence was quantified by Jensen-Shannon divergence using the top 100 TCRbeta sequences ranked by frequency. For any sample with multiple sequencing runs, sorting error was corrected in each run separately before the runs were pooled. The table comes from immuneACCESS by way of TCRdb, which keeps in-frame sequences with V and J called. Part of the clones is missing from these tables; in studies checked, under half for an unresolved V gene and the rest for unknown reasons. The V and J calls and clone size come from that table; D and trimming were worked out from the DNA. The sample table holds 95,000 or so clones, of which 93% were seen once. The top ten hold more than 1.5% of the sample.

This specimen belongs to a study of Tregs in tolerant kidney transplant recipients (dated 2019 in TCRdb). A note on the overall study: TCRbeta sequencing was used in the study to identify donor-specific regulatory T cells before combined kidney and bone marrow transplantation, and the identified cells were then tracked after transplant. Results and caveats for the whole study, not just this receptor: Donor-specific Treg expansion was found to exceed global Treg expansion in tolerant patients, suggesting antigen-driven rather than nonspecific expansion. The study was constrained by small patient numbers, and validation of the findings is required in larger populations and under other immunosuppression protocols. Biological reproducibility was not directly addressed, though technical replication error appeared minimal. PCR primers changed over time for some patients, so nucleotide-level comparison across those patients' samples was not possible. The most biologically relevant and donor-specific TCRbeta repertoire appeared to be identified by expanding Tregs with activated donor B cells.

Transplants used related donors with nonmyeloablative bone marrow transplantation; mixed chimerism was transient in the human trials. Thawed PBMCs were FACS-sorted into unstimulated Tregs (CD4+CD25+CD127-), CD4+ non-Tregs (CD4+CD25-), CD4 cells and CD8 cells. The patients were a handful of recipients of combined kidney and bone marrow transplants from the ITN036ST trial, and samples were available only for these trial subjects. Healthy control blood was separated into PBMCs by Ficoll density gradient and cryopreserved, and patient PBMCs were collected both before and after transplant. The receptor comes from a human patient who received a combined kidney and bone marrow transplant. After a transplant, certain T cells may trace back to the graft donor. The chain couples TRBV7-2 to TRBJ1-2; a stretch of 7 junction bases matches TRBD1. The specimen was CD4+ T cells from blood (PBMCs), collected 12 months after the transplant. Here is the DNA: TGTGCCAGCAGCCTTACAGGGGCGGTCGGCTACACCTTC. The translation is CASSLTGAVGYTF.